This entry is about one T cell receptor (beta chain). The sample is drawn from a study of T-cell memory formation after mild COVID-19. The germline CDR1 and CDR2 sequences are SGHRS and YFSETQ. V gave up 5 bases and J gave up 3 bases; unmatched junction bases: 13. The CDR3 is 18 amino acids. TCRdb reprocessed the 5' RACE reads with MiXCR, giving one entry per CDR3 protein. The profile shows around 370,000 distinct CDR3 sequences, around 20% of them singletons. This receptor was taken from an adult woman who had mild COVID-19 (a few samples of this study predate the infection). Cell type and time point are not known. The sequenced sample consisted of PBMCs or a T cell subset sorted from them (not recorded which). This chain connects TRBV5-1 to TRBJ2-2, with 10 bases matching TRBD2. CDR3 residues: CASSRSGGAPRHTGELFF. CDR3 nucleotide sequence: TGCGCCAGCAGTCGGAGCGGGGGGGCACCGCGGCACACCGGGGAGCTGTTTTTT. Full variable domain (rest looked up from reference TRBV5-1 and TRBJ2-2): KAGVTQTPRYLIKTRGQQVTLSCSPISGHRSVSWYQQTPGQGLQFLFEYFSETQRNKGNFPGRFSGRQFSNSRSEMNVSTLELGDSALYLCASSRSGGAPRHTGELFFGEGSRLTVL.